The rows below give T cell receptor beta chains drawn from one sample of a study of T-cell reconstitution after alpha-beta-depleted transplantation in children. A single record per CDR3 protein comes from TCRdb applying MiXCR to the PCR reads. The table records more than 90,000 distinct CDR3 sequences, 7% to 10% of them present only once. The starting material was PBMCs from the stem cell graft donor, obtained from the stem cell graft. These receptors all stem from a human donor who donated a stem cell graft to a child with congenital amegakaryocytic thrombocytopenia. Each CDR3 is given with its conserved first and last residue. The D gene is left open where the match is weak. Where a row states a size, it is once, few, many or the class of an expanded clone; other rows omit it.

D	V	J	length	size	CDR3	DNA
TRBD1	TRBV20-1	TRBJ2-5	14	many	CSARAPDRPETQYF	TGCAGTGCTAGGGCCCCGGACAGGCCTGAGACCCAGTACTTC
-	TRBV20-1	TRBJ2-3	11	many	CSASATWTQYF	TGCAGTGCTAGTGCGACTTGGACGCAGTATTTT
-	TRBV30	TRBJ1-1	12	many	CAWSVVGTEAFF	TGTGCCTGGAGTGTAGTGGGTACTGAAGCTTTCTTT
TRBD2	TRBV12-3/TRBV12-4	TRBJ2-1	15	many	CASRTAGAGVNEQFF	TGTGCCAGCAGGACAGCGGGGGCCGGGGTCAATGAGCAGTTCTTC
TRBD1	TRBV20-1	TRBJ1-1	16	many	CSAPDRERGMYTEAFF	TGCAGTGCTCCAGACAGGGAACGAGGAATGTACACTGAAGCTTTCTTT
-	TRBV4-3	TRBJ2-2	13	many	CASSQDRGGELFF	TGCGCCAGCAGCCAAGATCGAGGCGGGGAGCTGTTTTTT
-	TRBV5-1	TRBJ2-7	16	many	CASSSGQGGRDYEQYF	TGCGCCAGCAGCTCGGGGCAGGGAGGCAGGGACTACGAGCAGTACTTC
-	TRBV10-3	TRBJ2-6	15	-	CAISPGLSGANVLTF	TGTGCCATCAGCCCGGGGCTCTCTGGGGCCAACGTCCTGACTTTC
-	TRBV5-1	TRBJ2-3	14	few	CASSLLREEDTQYF	TGCGCCAGCAGCTTGCTTAGGGAGGAAGATACGCAGTATTTC
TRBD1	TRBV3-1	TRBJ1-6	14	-	CASSPGTVSSPLHF	TGTGCCAGCAGCCCTGGGACAGTTAGTTCACCCCTCCACTTT
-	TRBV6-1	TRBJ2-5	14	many	CASSEGRGRETQYF	TGTGCCAGCAGTGAAGGCAGGGGACGAGAGACCCAGTACTTC
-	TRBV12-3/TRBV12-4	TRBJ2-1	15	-	CASSLGTRDYNEQFF	TGTGCCAGCAGTTTAGGGACACGAGACTACAATGAGCAGTTCTTC
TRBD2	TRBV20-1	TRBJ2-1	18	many	CSAPGGSGGQIEYNEQFF	TGCAGTGCTCCGGGCGGGAGCGGGGGTCAAATTGAATACAATGAGCAGTTCTTC
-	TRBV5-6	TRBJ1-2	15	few	CASSLQGAQVHGYTF	TGTGCCAGCAGCTTGCAGGGCGCTCAGGTTCATGGCTACACCTTC
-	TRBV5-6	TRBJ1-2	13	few	CASSSGHGYGYTF	TGTGCCAGCAGCTCGGGGCATGGCTATGGCTACACCTTC
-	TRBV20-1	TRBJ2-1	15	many	CSARALGTQLNEQFF	TGCAGTGCTAGAGCGTTAGGGACCCAGTTGAATGAGCAGTTCTTC
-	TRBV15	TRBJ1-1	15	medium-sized	CATSRDLRANTEAFF	TGTGCCACCAGCAGAGATTTGCGGGCGAACACTGAAGCTTTCTTT
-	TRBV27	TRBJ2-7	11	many	CASRRAYEQYF	TGTGCCAGCCGGAGGGCCTACGAGCAGTACTTC
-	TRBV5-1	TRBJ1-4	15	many	CASSLTSTPDEKLFF	TGCGCCAGCAGCTTGACATCGACGCCGGATGAAAAACTGTTTTTT
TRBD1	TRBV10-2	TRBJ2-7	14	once	CASSGQGSSYEQYF	TGCGCCAGCAGTGGACAGGGAAGCTCCTACGAGCAGTACTTC
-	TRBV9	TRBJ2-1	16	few	CASSVAIQSSYNEQFF	TGTGCCAGCAGCGTAGCTATCCAAAGCTCCTACAATGAGCAGTTCTTC
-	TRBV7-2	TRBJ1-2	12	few	CASSSPLGGHTF	TGTGCCAGCAGCTCACCGCTCGGGGGTCACACCTTC
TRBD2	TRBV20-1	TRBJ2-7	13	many	CSQTSGNTYEQYF	TGCAGCCAGACTAGCGGGAACACCTACGAGCAGTACTTC
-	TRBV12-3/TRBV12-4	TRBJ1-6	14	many	CASSPTPFNSPLHF	TGTGCCAGCAGTCCGACCCCTTTTAATTCACCCCTCCACTTT
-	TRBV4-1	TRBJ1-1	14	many	CASSQDKGLTEAFF	TGCGCCAGCAGCCAAGATAAAGGCCTCACTGAAGCTTTCTTT
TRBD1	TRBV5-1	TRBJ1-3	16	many	CASSSNALDRGNTIYF	TGCGCCAGCAGCTCAAACGCCCTGGACAGGGGTAACACCATATATTTT
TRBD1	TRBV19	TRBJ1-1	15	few	CASSGTGGAEGEAFF	TGTGCCAGTAGCGGGACAGGGGGCGCAGAAGGTGAAGCTTTCTTT
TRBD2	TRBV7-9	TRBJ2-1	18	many	CASSPHHRLAGVYNEQFF	TGTGCCAGCAGCCCCCACCATCGACTAGCGGGCGTTTACAATGAGCAGTTCTTC